This entry lists 6 T cell receptor beta chains sequenced from one sample in a study of T cells after yellow fever vaccination. In TCRdb, the 5' RACE reads were re-called with MiXCR into one record per CDR3 protein. The sample consists of 300,000 to 350,000 distinct CDR3 sequences, roughly 4.3% of them appearing once. The specimen was PBMCs, collected 15 days after the yellow fever booster vaccination. The origin of the receptors is a man aged 18 to 35 who received the YFV17D yellow fever vaccine.

This clonotype has a count of ten or more. The V gene is TRBV7-9, the J gene TRBJ1-1; no definite D call. The CDR3 totals 13 residues. Trimming cost V 1 base and J 10 bases, with 13 bases left between them. Germline loops: CDR1 SEHNR, CDR2 FQNEAQ (reference sequence). CDR3 nucleotide sequence: TGTGCCAGCAGCTTAGGCCAGCCCCTGGGAGCTTTCTTT. It yields the protein CASSLGQPLGAFF.

The chain joins TRBV7-9 to TRBJ2-1, with TRBD1 matching 9 bases. Germline V gene data show CDR1 as SEHNR and CDR2 as FQNEAQ (reference sequence). The CDR3 loop spans 16 amino acids. After removal of 3 bases from V and 9 bases from J, the junction contained 12 bases not matched to a gene. As DNA, the CDR3 is TGTGCCAGCAGCTTGACCGGACAGGGGCTGGGGGGTGAGCAGTTCTTC. Protein product: CASSLTGQGLGGEQFF.

There are many counts of this clonotype. The chain uses TRBV15 and TRBJ1-2; D not resolved. V shed 0 bases and J shed 8 bases, with 7 bases lying between them. Germline V gives CDR1 LNHNV, CDR2 YYDKDF (reference sequence). The CDR3 is 12 amino acids. CDR3 sequence reads: CATSRDGGGYTF. As DNA, the CDR3 is TGTGCCACCAGCAGAGACGGAGGGGGCTACACCTTC.

This clonotype was observed a handful of times. This chain links TRBV18 with TRBJ1-4; D unresolved. This CDR3 region has 13 residues. Trimming took 3 bases from V and 8 from J, leaving 10 bases between them. Looked up from germline, CDR1 is KGHSH and CDR2 is LQKENI. CDR3 nucleotides: TGTGCCAGCTCACCGGTAGTATTGGAAAAACTGTTTTTT. This encodes CASSPVVLEKLFF.

This clonotype was detected only a few times. This sequence joins TRBV4-3 and TRBJ2-2; no clear D. The V gene's germline CDR1 is LGHNA and CDR2 YSLEER. The germline V and J ends were trimmed by 2 bases and 3 bases, with 4 bases remaining between them. CDR3 length: 13 amino acids. CDR3 amino acids: CASSQRYTGELFF. The CDR3 DNA sequence: TGCGCCAGCAGCCAAAGATACACCGGGGAGCTGTTTTTT.

The chain uses TRBV30 and TRBJ2-5; D call uncertain. CDR1 GTSNPN and CDR2 SVGIG come from the germline V gene (reference sequence). This CDR3 comprises 10 residues. V was trimmed by 5 bases and J by 5 bases, leaving 6 bases between them. The CDR3 loop is CAWGRETQYF. CDR3 sequence (DNA): TGTGCCTGGGGGCGGGAGACCCAGTACTTC. The full variable domain, completed using reference TRBV30 and TRBJ2-5, is SQTIHQWPATLVQPVGSPLSLECTVEGTSNPNLYWYRQAAGRGLQLLFYSVGIGQISSEVPQNLSASRPQDRQFILSSKKLLLSDSGFYLCAWGRETQYFGPGTRLLVL.